This T cell receptor (beta chain) was found in a study of blood T cell repertoires in COVID-19. The V gene end was trimmed by 4 bases and the J gene end by 2 bases; junction bases not matched to a gene: 6. CDR1 and CDR2 (germline): SGHAT, FQNNGV. The CDR3 is 15 residues long. The data were produced by immunoSEQ multiplex PCR, yet TCRdb's version contains in-frame clones alone and is incomplete. The table records approximately 270,000 clones, approximately 83% of them present only once. The rearrangement uses TRBV11-2 and TRBJ1-2, with 8 bases fitting TRBD1. The TCR was taken from a woman younger than 45 who had recovered from COVID-19. Sample: PBMCs or T cells enriched from blood (not recorded which). Written as DNA, the CDR3 is TGTGCCAGCAGCTCCCCTCGGACAGGGAACTATGGCTACACCTTC. It codes for CASSSPRTGNYGYTF.